The clone carrying this TCR beta chain was found once. Antigen unknown. This record belongs to a study of CD4 T cells in relation to SARS-CoV-2 and coronaviruses. V lost 7 bases and J lost 2, with 8 bases in between. Germline V gene sequence: CDR1 SQVTM, CDR2 ANQGSEA. The CDR3 totals 11 residues. Here immunoSEQ multiplex PCR was the method, and the copy in TCRdb shows in-frame clones only, minus some. The data contain more than 15,000 clones, 60% to 80% of them singletons. Unexposed donor CD4+ T cells date from about 2011-2018, before the COVID-19 pandemic. CD4+ T cells were isolated from the cells after less than 13 days of culture.

This clonotype was sampled from a human donor in good health. The sequenced material came from CD4+ T cells from PBMCs, cultured in vitro. The V and J genes are TRBV29-1 and TRBJ1-2, with D unclear. The DNA for the CDR3 is TGCAGCGACTCGGACAACTATGGCTACACCTTC. This gives the protein CSDSDNYGYTF.